The 32 T cell receptor beta chains below all came from one sample that was sequenced in a study of shared clonotypes between healthy human individuals (TCRdb year 2020). Library method: the immunoSEQ multiplex PCR assay. Entries here come from immuneACCESS through TCRdb and include only in-frame sequences with V and J called. Some clones fail to appear in such tables; in the studies checked, an unresolved V gene covers under half of the shortfall, and the cause of the remainder is unknown. The sample table shows 780,000 or so clones, and roughly two thirds are seen once. The ten largest clonotypes hold about 1.7% of the sample. Source material: memory CD4+ T cells sorted from blood. The sample's cell subset or site label, in plain terms: CD45RA-negative fraction. These receptors came from a woman aged 25 to 39 in good health.

V is TRBV2 and J is TRBJ2-5, with 8 bases identical to TRBD2. After removal of 11 bases from V and 5 bases from J, the junction contained 7 bases not matched to a gene. Germline CDR1 SNHLY, CDR2 FYNNEI. This CDR3 is 12 amino acids long. In DNA form, the CDR3 reads TGTGCCCTCAAGACTAGCGTGGAGACCCAGTACTTC. Protein sequence: CALKTSVETQYF.

The chain carries TRBV28 and TRBJ2-7; 7 bases agree with TRBD2. This CDR3 spans 18 amino acids. CDR1 and CDR2 (germline): MDHEN, SYDVKM. Losses at the gene ends were 3 bases for V and 6 bases for J; bases not matched to a gene: 20. CDR3 protein: CASSLRKLRLLREREQYF. CDR3 DNA: TGTGCCAGCAGTTTGCGGAAGCTACGACTACTGCGGGAGCGCGAGCAGTACTTC.

This rearrangement joins TRBV30 to TRBJ1-6; D gene uncertain. Between the trimmed V and J ends, which lost 7 bases and 7 bases, there was a span of 20 bases. The CDR3 runs 15 residues. Germline assignment: CDR1 GTSNPN and CDR2 SVGIG (reference sequence). The DNA for the CDR3 is TGTGCCTCAACCGCATTCGGATTAAGAAATTCACCCCTCCACTTT. This translates into CASTAFGLRNSPLHF.

J is TRBJ1-1 and V is TRBV5-8; D possibly corresponds to TRBD1 (5 bases). From germline, CDR1 is SGHTS and CDR2 YDEGEE. Trimming left V 1 base short and J 4 bases short, with 14 bases between. This CDR3 spans 15 amino acids. The CDR3 DNA is TGTGCCAGCAGCTTGTTGGCAAGGACATTCACTGAAGCTTTCTTT. This sequence encodes CASSLLARTFTEAFF.

V usage is TRBV6-5 and J usage is TRBJ1-2; TRBD1 is a possible D gene (6 bases). Germline lookup yields CDR1 MNHEY and CDR2 SVGAGI. The CDR3 loop spans 14 amino acids. Trimming pared 6 bases from V and 8 bases from J, leaving 19 bases between. The CDR3 sequence: CASSPRTGSLGYTF. CDR3 nucleotides: TGTGCCAGCAGCCCTCGAACAGGGTCCTTAGGCTACACCTTC.

This clone was observed a handful of times. This chain uses TRBV2 with TRBJ2-1; D is perhaps TRBD2 (6 bases). Germline assignment: CDR1 SNHLY and CDR2 FYNNEI. The CDR3 is 16 amino acids. With 2 bases removed from V and 1 base from J, the gap between germline ends came to 12 bases. The CDR3 reads CASSEWGGMSYNEQFF. The CDR3 DNA reads TGTGCCAGCAGTGAATGGGGCGGGATGTCCTACAATGAGCAGTTCTTC.

This rearrangement joins TRBV9 to TRBJ1-2, with TRBD1 as a possible D gene (6 bases). CDR1 is SGDLS and CDR2 is YYNGEE in the germline V gene. This CDR3 spans 15 amino acids. The V and J ends lost 3 bases and 4 bases respectively, with 16 bases between them. CDR3 protein: CASSATTGSAYGYTF. DNA for the CDR3: TGTGCCAGCAGCGCCACGACAGGAAGCGCCTATGGCTACACCTTC.

In its sample, this clone was seen once. The rearrangement links TRBV11-2 to TRBJ2-1, with TRBD2 as a possible D gene (5 bases). From germline, CDR1 is SGHAT and CDR2 FQNNGV. Trimming stripped 3 bases from V and 9 bases from J, with 15 bases between. The CDR3 contains 14 residues. This CDR3 is CASSLDVRVGEQFF. In nucleotides, the CDR3 is TGTGCCAGCAGCTTGGATGTGAGGGTAGGTGAGCAGTTCTTC.

This clone was counted between two and nine times. The chain links TRBV5-6 to TRBJ1-2, with TRBD1 matching over 7 bases. Trimming took 2 bases from V and 8 from J; bases not matched to a gene: 6. Germline CDR1 is SGHDT and CDR2 is YYEEEE. The CDR3 spans 13 residues. DNA of the CDR3: TGTGCCAGCAGCTTCGACAGGGCAGGCGGCTACACCTTC. Protein sequence: CASSFDRAGGYTF.

The V call is TRBV5-4, the J call TRBJ1-2; 7 bases line up with TRBD1. Germline loops: CDR1 SGHNT, CDR2 YYREEE (reference sequence). CDR3 size: 14 residues. J lost 5 bases, V lost 4 bases, and 8 bases had no gene match. The CDR3 DNA follows: TGTGCCAGCAGCCAGGGACAGACCATTTATGGCTACACCTTC. Protein product: CASSQGQTIYGYTF.

This chain uses TRBV6-1 with TRBJ2-3, with 16 bases fitting TRBD2. The CDR3 consists of 18 residues. V was pared by 4 bases and J by 1 base, with 5 bases of the junction left unmatched. CDR1 and CDR2 (germline): MNHNS, SASEGT. The CDR3 protein is CASSAPGLAGGGTDTQYF. The DNA for the CDR3 is TGTGCCAGCAGTGCCCCGGGACTAGCGGGGGGGGGCACAGATACGCAGTATTTT.

This clone was detected many times. The chain carries TRBV5-1 and TRBJ1-5; 7 nucleotides align to TRBD1. Germline loops: CDR1 SGHRS, CDR2 YFSETQ. The CDR3 has 14 amino acids. With 1 base clipped from V and 7 bases from J, the junction kept 5 bases outside the gene matches. CDR3 sequence (DNA): TGCGCCAGCAGCTTGACAGGGGTAGGCCAGCCCCAGCATTTT. Translating it yields CASSLTGVGQPQHF.

The table lists this clone with many counts. The genes are TRBV6-6 and TRBJ1-2, with TRBD1 matching over 7 bases. The V segment lost 10 bases and the J segment 2 bases; nucleotides outside the gene matches: 7. This CDR3 has 13 residues. CDR1 is MNHNY, CDR2 SVGAGI, per germline (reference sequence). The CDR3 DNA reads TGTGCCATTCAACAGGGGATAAACTATGGCTACACCTTC. Encoded protein: CAIQQGINYGYTF.

The chain employs TRBV30 and TRBJ2-4, with D perhaps matching TRBD1 (6 bases). Trimming left V 2 bases short and J 1 base short, with 12 bases between. The germline CDR1 and CDR2 sequences are GTSNPN and SVGIG (reference sequence). The CDR3 loop spans 15 amino acids. Here the CDR3 reads CAWSPQGWAKNIQYF. The CDR3 DNA reads as TGTGCCTGGAGTCCCCAGGGGTGGGCCAAAAACATTCAGTACTTC.

This chain joins TRBV5-1 and TRBJ1-2; TRBD1 agrees at 10 bases. The CDR3 runs to 14 residues. The ends lost 4 bases at V and 6 bases at J; junction bases unmatched: 6. Per the germline V gene, CDR1 is SGHRS and CDR2 is YFSETQ. The CDR3 DNA reads TGCGCCAGCAGCGAGGGACAGGGGAGAAATGGCTACACCTTC. This codes for CASSEGQGRNGYTF.

The genes are TRBV19 and TRBJ1-3; D gene uncertain. Germline-derived CDR1 and CDR2 are LNHDA and SQIVND (reference sequence). V was pared by 5 bases and J by 1 base, with 6 bases between. This CDR3 region has 13 residues. The CDR3 protein is CASSEHSGNTIYF. CDR3 sequence (DNA): TGTGCCAGTAGTGAGCATTCTGGAAACACCATATATTTT.

The chain combines TRBV4-1 with TRBJ1-2; no clear D gene. This CDR3 is built from 13 residues. CDR1 is MGHRA, CDR2 YSYEKL, per germline. The germline V and J ends were trimmed by 1 base and 2 bases, with 5 bases remaining between them. The CDR3 nucleotides read TGCGCCAGCAGCCAAGTAGGAAACTATGGCTACACCTTC. It specifies CASSQVGNYGYTF.

In regard to this clone: The identical CDR3 is also encoded by other nucleotide sequences in the sample. The chain is built from TRBV6-6 and TRBJ1-2; no firm D call. Germline CDR1 is MNHNY and CDR2 is SVGAGI (reference sequence). V was shortened by 4 bases and J by 8 bases, with 11 bases between the two germline ends. The CDR3 loop spans 12 amino acids. The CDR3 sequence is CASSLDRRGYTF. For the CDR3, the DNA is TGTGCCAGCAGTTTGGACCGCCGAGGCTACACCTTC.

The chain has TRBV4-1 and TRBJ2-2; TRBD1 agrees at 8 bases. Losses at the gene ends were 2 bases for V and 3 bases for J; bases not matched to a gene: 5. This CDR3 comprises 16 residues. Per germline, CDR1 MGHRA and CDR2 YSYEKL. CDR3 sequence reads: CASSQRQGFDTGELFF. The CDR3 nucleotides are TGCGCCAGCAGCCAACGACAGGGGTTTGACACCGGGGAGCTGTTTTTT.

V usage is TRBV6-1 and J usage is TRBJ2-7; 13 nucleotides line up with TRBD2. The CDR3 runs to 15 residues. V was pared by 7 bases and J by 7 bases, with 10 bases of the junction left unmatched. Germline CDR1 is MNHNS and CDR2 is SASEGT. The CDR3 DNA is TGTGCCAGCACAGCAGGACTAGCGGGAGAATTTGAGCAGTACTTC. This translates into CASTAGLAGEFEQYF.

V and J are TRBV6-1 and TRBJ1-5; D gene uncertain. Trimming stripped 4 bases from V and 0 bases from J, with 10 bases between. This CDR3 has 15 amino acids. Per the germline V gene, CDR1 is MNHNS and CDR2 is SASEGT. CDR3 protein: CASSARQDSNQPQHF. The CDR3 DNA follows: TGTGCCAGCAGTGCCAGACAAGATAGCAATCAGCCCCAGCATTTT.

Here the CDR3 reads CASSIPGASYEQYF. The CDR3 DNA reads as TGTGCCAGTAGTATCCCGGGGGCCTCCTACGAGCAGTACTTC. The chain couples TRBV19 to TRBJ2-7; D possibly uses TRBD1 or TRBD2 (6 bases each). This CDR3 has 14 amino acids. Per germline, CDR1 LNHDA and CDR2 SQIVND (reference sequence). V gave up 3 bases and J gave up 0 bases, with 9 bases separating them.

This clone came up many times. The chain links TRBV28 to TRBJ2-2; D is unclear. This CDR3 has 14 residues. V lost 8 bases and J lost 5, with 15 bases in between. Germline V CDR1 and CDR2: MDHEN, SYDVKM. This CDR3 is CASRTGPRTGELFF. The CDR3 DNA follows: TGTGCCAGCCGGACCGGGCCGAGGACCGGGGAGCTGTTTTTT. The whole variable domain, remainder taken from reference TRBV28 and TRBJ2-2, is DVKVTQSSRYLVKRTGEKVFLECVQDMDHENMFWYRQDPGLGLRLIYFSYDVKMKEKGDIPEGYSVSREKKERFSLILESASTNQTSMYLCASRTGPRTGELFFGEGSRLTVL.

V usage is TRBV2 and J usage is TRBJ1-3; weak D call: TRBD1 (6 bases). This CDR3 is built from 16 residues. Per the germline V gene, CDR1 is SNHLY and CDR2 is FYNNEI. Deletions cut 6 bases from V and 4 bases from J, with 19 bases between. The DNA for the CDR3 is TGTGCCAGCAGCTCTCGAGGGACACCGTGGGGAAACACCATATATTTT. This encodes CASSSRGTPWGNTIYF.

The chain links TRBV2 to TRBJ1-1; TRBD1 might be the D (6 bases). Germline CDR1 SNHLY, CDR2 FYNNEI. Trimming removed 7 bases at V and 4 bases at J, with 16 bases between. The CDR3 length is 14 residues. The CDR3 bases are TGTGCCAGCACTAAGGGGGAGACTCCCACTGAAGCTTTCTTT. This sequence encodes CASTKGETPTEAFF.

This clone was detected only once. The V call is TRBV9, the J call TRBJ2-1; D ambiguous. The V gene's germline CDR1 is SGDLS and CDR2 YYNGEE. Trimming cost V 4 bases and J 6 bases, with 17 bases left between them. This CDR3 spans 15 amino acids. CDR3 DNA sequence: TGTGCCAGCAGCCCAAGTCCCACTATCGGCAATGAGCAGTTCTTC. Translation gives CASSPSPTIGNEQFF.

This clone was seen more than once but under ten times. J is TRBJ2-3 and V is TRBV21-1; TRBD1 was called by the table and not checked on the DNA. TRBV21-1 is labeled a pseudogene. CDR3 size: 16 residues. For the CDR3, the DNA is TGTGCCAGCAGCAAAGTCGAAGACAGGGGGCCGGATACGCAGTATTTT. Residues: CASSKVEDRGPDTQYF.

The chain couples TRBV7-3 to TRBJ1-1, with TRBD1 as a possible D gene (6 bases). The CDR3 sequence is 13 residues long. V dropped 7 bases and J dropped 3 bases, with 12 bases sitting between them. Germline V CDR1 and CDR2: SGHTA, FQGTGA. The CDR3 nucleotides read TGTGCCAGCAAACACAGGGAGGACACTGAAGCTTTCTTT. It yields the protein CASKHREDTEAFF.

This clone appeared many times. The chain joins TRBV6-1 to TRBJ1-5; D is uncertain. V lost 2 bases and J 7 bases, leaving 12 bases between the germline ends. The CDR3 extends over 14 amino acids. Germline V lookup: CDR1 MNHNS, CDR2 SASEGT. CDR3 DNA: TGTGCCAGCAGTGAATCCGAAGGAGGGCAGCCCCAGCATTTT. The encoded protein is CASSESEGGQPQHF.

The chain recombines TRBV28 with TRBJ1-2; no firm D call. The CDR3 contains 13 residues. V was pared by 2 bases and J by 4 bases, with 8 bases between. Per the germline V gene, CDR1 is MDHEN and CDR2 is SYDVKM. CDR3 region: CASSLNPGYGYTF. The CDR3 nucleotides read TGTGCCAGCAGTTTAAACCCGGGCTATGGCTACACCTTC.

This chain links TRBV7-3 with TRBJ2-2; D may match TRBD1 or TRBD2 (5 bases each). Trimming stripped 4 bases from V and 2 bases from J, with 8 bases between. The CDR3 is 14 amino acids. Germline lookup yields CDR1 SGHTA and CDR2 FQGTGA. The CDR3 protein is CASSWDGNTGELFF. CDR3 nucleotide sequence: TGTGCCAGCAGCTGGGACGGCAACACCGGGGAGCTGTTTTTT.

The chain is built from TRBV12-5 and TRBJ2-1; 10 bases align to TRBD2. Germline V gene lookup returns CDR1 LGHNT and CDR2 FRNRAP. The CDR3 length is 18 residues. The ends lost 2 bases at V and 5 bases at J; junction bases unmatched: 12. This chain's CDR3 is CASGLTYLAGAPHNEQFF. The CDR3 DNA sequence: TGTGCTAGTGGTTTGACCTACCTAGCGGGAGCTCCCCACAATGAGCAGTTCTTC.